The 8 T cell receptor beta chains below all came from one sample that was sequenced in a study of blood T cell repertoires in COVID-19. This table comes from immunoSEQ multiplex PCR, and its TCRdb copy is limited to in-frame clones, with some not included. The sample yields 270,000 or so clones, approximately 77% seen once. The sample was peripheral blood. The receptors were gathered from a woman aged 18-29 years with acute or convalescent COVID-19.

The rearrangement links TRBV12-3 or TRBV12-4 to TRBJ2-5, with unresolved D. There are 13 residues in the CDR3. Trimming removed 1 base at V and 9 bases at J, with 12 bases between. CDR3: CASSLGHSPPQYF. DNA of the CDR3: TGTGCCAGCAGTTTAGGCCACTCCCCACCCCAGTACTTC.

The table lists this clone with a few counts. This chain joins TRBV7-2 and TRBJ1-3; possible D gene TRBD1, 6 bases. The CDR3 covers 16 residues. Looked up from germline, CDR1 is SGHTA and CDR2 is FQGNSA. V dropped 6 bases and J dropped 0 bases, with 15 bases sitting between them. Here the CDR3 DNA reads TGTGCCAGCAGAAGGGGGGGGCGGTTCTCTGGAAACACCATATATTTT. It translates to CASRRGGRFSGNTIYF.

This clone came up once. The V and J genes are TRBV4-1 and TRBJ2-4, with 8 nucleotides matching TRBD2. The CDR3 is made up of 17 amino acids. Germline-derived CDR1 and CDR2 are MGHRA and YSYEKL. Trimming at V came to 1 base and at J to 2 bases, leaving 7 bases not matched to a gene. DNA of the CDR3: TGCGCCAGCAGCCAAGTCCTCCGGGAGGGGTCCAAAAACATTCAGTACTTC. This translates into CASSQVLREGSKNIQYF.

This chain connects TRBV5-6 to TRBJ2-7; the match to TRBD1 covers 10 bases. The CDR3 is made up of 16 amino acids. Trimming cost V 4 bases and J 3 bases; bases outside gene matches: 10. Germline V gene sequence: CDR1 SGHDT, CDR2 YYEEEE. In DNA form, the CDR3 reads TGTGCCAGCAGCCCGGACCGGACAGGGGGTTTCTACGAGCAGTACTTC. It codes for CASSPDRTGGFYEQYF.

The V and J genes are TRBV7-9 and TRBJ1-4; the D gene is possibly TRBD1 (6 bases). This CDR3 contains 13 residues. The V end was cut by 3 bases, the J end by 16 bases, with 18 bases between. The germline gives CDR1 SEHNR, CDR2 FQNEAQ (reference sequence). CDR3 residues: CASSLGASGNPFF. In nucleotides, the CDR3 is TGTGCCAGCAGCTTGGGGGCGTCGGGAAATCCGTTTTTT. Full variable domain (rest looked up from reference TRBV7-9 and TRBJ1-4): DTGVSQNPRHKITKRGQNVTFRCDPISEHNRLYWYRQTLGQGPEFLTYFQNEAQLEKSRLLSDRFSAERPKGSFSTLEIQRTEQGDSAMYLCASSLGASGNPFFGSGTQLSVL.

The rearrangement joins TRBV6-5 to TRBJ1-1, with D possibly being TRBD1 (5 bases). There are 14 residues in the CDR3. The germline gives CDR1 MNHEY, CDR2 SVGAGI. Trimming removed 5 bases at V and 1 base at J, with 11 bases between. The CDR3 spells CASSPQDTNTEAFF. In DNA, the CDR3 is TGTGCCAGCAGTCCCCAGGACACGAACACTGAAGCTTTCTTT.

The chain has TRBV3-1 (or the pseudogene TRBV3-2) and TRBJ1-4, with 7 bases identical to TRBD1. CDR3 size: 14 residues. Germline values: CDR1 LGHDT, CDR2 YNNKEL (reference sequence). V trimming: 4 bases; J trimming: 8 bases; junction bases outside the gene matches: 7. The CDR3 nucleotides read TGTGCCAGCAGCCTCCGACAGGGCTTGGAAAAACTGTTTTTT. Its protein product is CASSLRQGLEKLFF.

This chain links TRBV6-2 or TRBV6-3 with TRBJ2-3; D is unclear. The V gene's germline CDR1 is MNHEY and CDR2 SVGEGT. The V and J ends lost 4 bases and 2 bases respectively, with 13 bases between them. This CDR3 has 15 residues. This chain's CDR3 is CASSSTLPPTDTQYF. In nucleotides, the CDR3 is TGTGCCAGCAGTTCCACCCTACCGCCCACAGATACGCAGTATTTT.